The TCR beta chain under discussion was sequenced for a study of regulatory T cells in long-lasting Graves disease. Sample time point: persistent/refractory GD, antithyroid drugs over 5 years with positive TRAb. The TCR library used RNA extracted from PBMCs. Per the germline V gene, CDR1 is SGHAT and CDR2 is FQNNGV. V lost 4 bases, J lost 3 bases, and 17 bases stayed unmatched. The CDR3 has 18 amino acids. Through Arm-PCR of CDR3 regions and iRepertoire HTBI primers, TCR beta libraries were built. Using its own MiXCR run on the multiplex PCR reads, TCRdb lists one record per CDR3 protein. This table has approximately 470,000 distinct CDR3 sequences, less than 25% appearing once.

Source: peripheral blood mononuclear cells (PBMCs), taken when the disease was refractory, from a patient treated with antithyroid drugs. The receptor's source is a female donor with Graves disease. The chain has TRBV11-2 and TRBJ1-1, with 7 bases fitting TRBD1. The CDR3 protein is CASSYRNAPGQSYTEAFF. DNA of the CDR3: TGTGCCAGCAGCTATAGGAACGCACCGGGACAGAGTTACACTGAAGCTTTCTTT.